Listed below are T cell receptor beta chains from one sample, sequenced in a study of response to subunit inactivated influenza vaccine. Via MiXCR, TCRdb re-called the RT-PCR reads, giving one row per CDR3 protein. Counted here are around 600,000 distinct CDR3 sequences, around 11% occurring once; the ten biggest clones make up approximately 11%. The same sample was also used in a study of T cells expressing NK-cell markers.

The source was PBMCs from blood, collected on the day of vaccination. The receptors were gathered from a man over 45 who received an inactivated influenza vaccine. Both conserved end residues are part of each CDR3. The D gene is left open where the match is weak. Not all rows give a size; the values are once, few, many and, for expanded clones, a class.

D: -
V: TRBV5-1
J: TRBJ2-7
size: -
DNA: TGCGCCAGCAGCTTGGAACTCACCTACGAGCAGTACTTC
CDR3: CASSLELTYEQYF

D: TRBD2
V: TRBV20-1
J: TRBJ2-7
size: -
DNA: TGCAGTGCTAGAGAATCTGCGGGAGTGAGCTACGAGCAGTACTTC
CDR3: CSARESAGVSYEQYF

D: TRBD2
V: TRBV28
J: TRBJ2-1
size: few
DNA: TGTGCCAGCAGTAGCGGACTAGCGGGAGGTTTCCCCTACAATGAGCAGTTCTTC
CDR3: CASSSGLAGGFPYNEQFF

D: TRBD1
V: TRBV6-5
J: TRBJ1-1
size: few
DNA: TGTGCCAGCAGTTACTACCCGGGACAGGGTGCGACTGAAGCTTTCTTT
CDR3: CASSYYPGQGATEAFF

D: -
V: TRBV11-2
J: TRBJ2-2
size: few
DNA: TGTGCCAGCAGCTTATCCCCGGGCAGACACACCGGGGAGCTGTTTTTT
CDR3: CASSLSPGRHTGELFF

D: -
V: TRBV15
J: TRBJ2-1
size: few
DNA: TGTGCCACCAGCAGAGACGCCGGGACTGGGTGGTTCTTC
CDR3: CATSRDAGTGWFF

D: -
V: TRBV20-1
J: TRBJ2-7
size: few
DNA: TGCAGTGCTGGACCGAGGCCAGGTGGCATCGAGCAGTACTTC
CDR3: CSAGPRPGGIEQYF

D: -
V: TRBV7-8
J: TRBJ1-6
size: -
DNA: TGTGCCAGCAGCTTAGAGTCCGATTACCATTCACCCCTCCACTTT
CDR3: CASSLESDYHSPLHF

D: TRBD1
V: TRBV15
J: TRBJ1-1
size: -
DNA: TGTGCCACCAGCAGACCCGCGGGACGGACAGGGAACACTGAAGCTTTCTTT
CDR3: CATSRPAGRTGNTEAFF

D: -
V: TRBV12-3/TRBV12-4
J: TRBJ2-5
size: -
DNA: TGTGCCAGCAGTTCAGGGAGGACCCAGTACTTC
CDR3: CASSSGRTQYF

D: TRBD1
V: TRBV28
J: TRBJ1-2
size: -
DNA: TGTGCCAGCAGGTTAGGAATTCTCAGGGGGACCAACTATGGCTACACCTTC
CDR3: CASRLGILRGTNYGYTF

D: -
V: TRBV6-1
J: TRBJ1-5
size: -
DNA: TGTGCCAGCAGTGAGAGGGGTCAGCCCCAGCATTTT
CDR3: CASSERGQPQHF

D: -
V: TRBV28
J: TRBJ2-1
size: -
DNA: TGTGCCAGCAGCCGGGTTTGGGGCAGCAATGAGCAGTTCTTC
CDR3: CASSRVWGSNEQFF

D: TRBD1
V: TRBV2
J: TRBJ1-6
size: -
DNA: TGTGCCAGCAGAACGATGAGGGACAGTAATTCACCCCTCCACTTT
CDR3: CASRTMRDSNSPLHF